This T cell receptor (beta chain) was sequenced in a study of blood T cell repertoires in COVID-19. This CDR3 contains 14 residues. The germline gives CDR1 MDHEN, CDR2 SYDVKM. V lost 6 bases, J lost 6 bases, and 14 bases lay in between. The method was immunoSEQ multiplex PCR; TCRdb's version includes in-frame clones alone and lacks a portion of them. The sample comprises over 150,000 clones, about four fifths of which are singletons, and around 12% rests with the top ten. V usage is TRBV28 and J usage is TRBJ1-4; D may be TRBD1 (5 bases). The sequenced sample consisted of peripheral blood. The clonotype originates from a woman over 75 with COVID-19, enrolled during active disease. The CDR3 sequence is CASRDPGWDEKLFF. In DNA form, the CDR3 reads TGTGCCAGCAGGGACCCAGGGTGGGATGAAAAACTGTTTTTT.